The 3 T cell receptor beta chains reported below all come from one sample, sequenced in a study of control samples from healthy donors and cancer patients. Here immunoSEQ multiplex PCR was the method, and the copy in TCRdb shows in-frame clones only, minus some. The top ten clones hold about 9.8% of a sample with approximately 84,000 clones, approximately 82% of them seen once. The material sequenced was blood. These receptors all come from a woman in her sixties or seventies in good health.

The chain recombines TRBV7-2 with TRBJ2-3, with 10 bases aligning to TRBD1. Germline CDR1 SGHTA, CDR2 FQGNSA. The V gene end was trimmed by 0 bases and the J gene end by 1 base; junction bases not matched to a gene: 1. CDR3 length equals 16 residues. For the CDR3, the DNA is TGTGCCAGCAGCTTAGCCGGGACAGGGGGCACAGATACGCAGTATTTT. Its protein product is CASSLAGTGGTDTQYF.

The genes are TRBV6-4 and TRBJ2-7, with TRBD2 identical over 7 bases. In germline, CDR1 is MRHNA, CDR2 SNTAGT. The CDR3 sequence is 14 residues long. V trimming: 3 bases; J trimming: 6 bases; junction bases outside the gene matches: 8. The CDR3 is CASSDLREGREQYF. For the CDR3, the DNA is TGTGCCAGCAGTGATCTAAGGGAGGGCCGCGAGCAGTACTTC.

The rearrangement uses TRBV3-1 (or the pseudogene TRBV3-2) and TRBJ2-7, with D uncertain. Germline CDR1 is LGHDT and CDR2 is YNNKEL (reference sequence). CDR3 length: 12 residues. V shed 4 bases and J shed 0 bases, with 4 bases lying between them. The CDR3 region has the DNA TGTGCCAGCAGCCTGAGCTCCTACGAGCAGTACTTC. Translation gives CASSLSSYEQYF.